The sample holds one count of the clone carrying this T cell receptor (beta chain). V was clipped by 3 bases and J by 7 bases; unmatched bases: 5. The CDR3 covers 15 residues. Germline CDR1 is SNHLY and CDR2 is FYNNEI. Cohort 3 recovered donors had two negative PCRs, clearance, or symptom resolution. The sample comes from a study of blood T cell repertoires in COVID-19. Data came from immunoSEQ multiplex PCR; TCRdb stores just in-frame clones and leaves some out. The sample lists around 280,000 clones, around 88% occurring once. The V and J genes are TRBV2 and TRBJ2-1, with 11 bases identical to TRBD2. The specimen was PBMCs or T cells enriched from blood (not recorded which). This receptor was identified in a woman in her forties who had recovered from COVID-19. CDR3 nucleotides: TGTGCCAGCAGTGAGTTTGTAGCGGGAGGGAATGAGCAGTTCTTC. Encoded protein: CASSEFVAGGNEQFF.